This TCR beta chain was identified during a study of T cell changes during pregnancy in multiple sclerosis. The repertoire was sequenced with immunoSEQ multiplex PCR; TCRdb's copy has only in-frame clones and lacks some. Of some 40,000 clones in the sample, around 90% are singletons; the top ten hold 0.55% to 0.7%. The germline CDR1 and CDR2 sequences are GTSNPN and SVGIG (reference sequence). This CDR3 comprises 11 residues. Trimming cost V 6 bases and J 10 bases, with 12 bases left between them. This sequence originates from a female donor with multiple sclerosis, enrolled in a pregnancy study. Sequencing used CD4+ T cells from peripheral blood mononuclear cells, obtained in the second trimester of pregnancy. The chain is built from TRBV30 and TRBJ1-4; the D is unclear. The CDR3 reads CACPKGGKLFF. CDR3 nucleotides: TGTGCCTGCCCCAAGGGAGGAAAACTGTTTTTT. The full variable domain, completed using reference TRBV30 and TRBJ1-4, is SQTIHQWPATLVQPVGSPLSLECTVEGTSNPNLYWYRQAAGRGLQLLFYSVGIGQISSEVPQNLSASRPQDRQFILSSKKLLLSDSGFYLCACPKGGKLFFGSGTQLSVL.